This T cell receptor (beta chain) was observed in a study of T cells after yellow fever vaccination. From the 5' RACE reads, TCRdb called clonotypes with MiXCR, one entry per CDR3 protein. The table has about 52,000 distinct CDR3 sequences, approximately 7% seen once; the top ten hold approximately 25%. The V gene's germline CDR1 is DFQATT and CDR2 SNEGSKA (reference sequence). The CDR3 covers 14 residues. V lost 4 bases and J lost 7, with 16 bases in between. This clonotype was observed a handful of times. The chain employs TRBV20-1 and TRBJ2-2, with D unclear. The source of this sequence is a man aged 18 to 30 who received the YFV17D yellow fever vaccine. Sequenced here: CD8+ T cells not binding an NS4B(214-222) dextramer, sorted from PBMCs, sampled roughly seven weeks after the first yellow fever vaccination. CDR3 nucleotides: TGCAGTGCTACCCCCCTTGGGTTTCACGGGGAGCTGTTTTTT. The encoded protein is CSATPLGFHGELFF.